The clone carrying this T cell receptor beta chain appeared a few times. Seattle patients were enrolled during active infection and followed longitudinally. The data originate from a study of blood T cell repertoires in COVID-19. At the level of the study: From the United States, Italy and Spain came samples of acute and convalescent COVID-19. T cells, B-cell-depleted T cells, or PBMCs supplied cDNA or gDNA.

V was pared by 7 bases and J by 7 bases, with 10 bases of the junction left unmatched. The length of the CDR3 is 14 residues. CDR1 and CDR2 from the germline V gene are PRHDT and FYEKMQ (reference sequence). The authors' processing: How many nucleated cells were present was estimated from reference gene primer amplification. This table comes from immunoSEQ multiplex PCR, and its TCRdb copy is limited to in-frame clones, with some not included. That table supplies the V and J calls and clone size; D and trimming were determined from the DNA. The sample holds approximately 250,000 clones, about nine tenths seen once.

Sequences were obtained from peripheral blood. This clonotype was sampled from a man in his thirties or forties with COVID-19, enrolled during active disease. The J gene is TRBJ1-5, the V gene TRBV13, with 7 bases that match TRBD1. This CDR3 is CASTRGRSGQPQHF. The DNA for the CDR3 is TGTGCCAGCACGAGGGGGCGATCCGGGCAGCCCCAGCATTTT.